These 2 T cell receptor beta chains were sequenced from one sample in a study of siplizumab effects on memory and regulatory T cells. Libraries were prepared by immunoSEQ multiplex PCR; TCRdb keeps only in-frame clonotypes and omits some of them. The top ten hold approximately 0.6% of the sample, which has about 99,000 clones, over 90% seen once. Sample: Tregs sorted from blood. The receptor set was obtained from a human donor in good health.

V usage is TRBV6-5 and J usage is TRBJ2-6; the D gene is possibly TRBD1 (5 bases). Trimming shortened V by 2 bases and J by 4 bases, and 9 bases separated the two germline ends. From germline, CDR1 is MNHEY and CDR2 SVGAGI. This CDR3 spans 15 amino acids. The CDR3 protein is CASSYVGAGANVLTF. Here the CDR3 DNA reads TGTGCCAGCAGTTACGTAGGGGCCGGGGCCAACGTCCTGACTTTC.

The chain couples TRBV6-5 to TRBJ1-2, with TRBD1 as a possible D gene (5 bases). Per the germline V gene, CDR1 is MNHEY and CDR2 is SVGAGI. Trimming took 2 bases from V and 8 from J, leaving 15 bases between them. The CDR3 has 14 amino acids. In DNA form, the CDR3 reads TGTGCCAGCAGTTACCAGGGCAGGGTAGGGGGCTACACCTTC. Amino acid sequence: CASSYQGRVGGYTF.